Reported below is one TCR beta chain. CDR1 is ENHRY and CDR2 is SYGVKD in the germline V gene. Trimming removed 2 bases from V and 5 bases from J, with 9 bases in between. The CDR3 totals 13 residues. This record belongs to a study of blood T cell repertoires in COVID-19. On the study more broadly: Collection of acute and convalescent COVID-19 samples took place in the United States, Italy and Spain. The analysed material was cDNA or gDNA that came from T cells, B-cell-depleted T cells, or PBMCs.

Original methodology: Cell counts per sample came from amplifying reference gene primers. Method: immunoSEQ multiplex PCR; TCRdb's copy keeps in-frame clones and lacks some. V, J and clone size were drawn from that table, and D and trimming were deduced from the DNA. The sample contains about 55,000 clones, 70% to 75% of which appear only once. The V call is TRBV10-3, the J call TRBJ1-2; weak D call: TRBD1 (6 bases). The TCR originated in a woman aged 70-85 years with acute or convalescent COVID-19. The sample was peripheral blood. The CDR3 bases are TGTGCCATCAGTGAGAAAGGGGGATATGGCTACACCTTC. Residues: CAISEKGGYGYTF.